What follows describes a single T cell receptor beta chain. Its antigen is undetermined. The data are from a study of cytomegalovirus exposure and HLA in healthy donors. General study points: Researchers catalogued roughly 150 TCR beta chains as cytomegalovirus-associated. An analysis that came later showed most CMV-associated TCR beta chains appearing HLA-restricted. The authors later linked a missense DCLRE1C variant to TCR beta V- and J-gene trimming. Likely technical artifact: a cluster of highly shared sequence variants.

PCR primers comprised 60 Vbeta and 13 Jbeta primers. Sequencing used immunoSEQ multiplex PCR; TCRdb keeps in-frame clones, though not all of them. The sample contains about 99,000 clones, over 75% of which appear only once. The CDR3 totals 16 residues. Trimming pared 6 bases from V and 5 bases from J, leaving 20 bases between. Per germline, CDR1 SGHNT and CDR2 YYREEE (reference sequence). The rearrangement joins TRBV5-4 to TRBJ1-4; the D gene is possibly TRBD1 (5 bases). The TCR comes from a man aged 35 to 55 in good health and CMV-seronegative. Sequencing was done on a sample of PBMCs. CDR3 loop: CASTIGGGRANEKLFF. The CDR3 DNA reads TGTGCCAGCACCATTGGGGGAGGCAGAGCGAATGAAAAACTGTTTTTT. The entire variable domain, with the rest obtained from reference TRBV5-4 and TRBJ1-4, is as follows: ETGVTQSPTHLIKTRGQQVTLRCSSQSGHNTVSWYQQALGQGPQFIFQYYREEENGRGNFPPRFSGLQFPNYSSELNVNALELDDSALYLCASTIGGGRANEKLFFGSGTQLSVL.